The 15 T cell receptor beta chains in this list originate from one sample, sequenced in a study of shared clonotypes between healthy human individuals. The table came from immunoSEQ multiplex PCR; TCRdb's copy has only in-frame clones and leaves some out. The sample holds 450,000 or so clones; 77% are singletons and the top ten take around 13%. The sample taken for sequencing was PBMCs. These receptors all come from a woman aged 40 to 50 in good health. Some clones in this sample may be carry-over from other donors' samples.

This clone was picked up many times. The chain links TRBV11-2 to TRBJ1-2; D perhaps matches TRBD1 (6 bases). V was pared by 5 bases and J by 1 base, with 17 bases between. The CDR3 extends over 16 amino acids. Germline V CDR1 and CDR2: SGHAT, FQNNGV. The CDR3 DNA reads TGTGCCAGCAGCCCGAACGAAGGGGGATTTAACTATGGCTACACCTTC. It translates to CASSPNEGGFNYGYTF.

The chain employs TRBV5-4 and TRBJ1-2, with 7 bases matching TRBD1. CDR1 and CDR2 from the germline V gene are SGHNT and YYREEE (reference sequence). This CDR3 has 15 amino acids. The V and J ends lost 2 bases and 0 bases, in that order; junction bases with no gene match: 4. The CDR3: CASSFGTVTNYGYTF. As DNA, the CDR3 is TGTGCCAGCAGCTTCGGGACAGTAACTAACTATGGCTACACCTTC.

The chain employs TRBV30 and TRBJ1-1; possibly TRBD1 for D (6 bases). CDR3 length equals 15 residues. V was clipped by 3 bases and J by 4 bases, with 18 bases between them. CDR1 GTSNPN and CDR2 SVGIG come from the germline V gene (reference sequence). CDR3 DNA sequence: TGTGCCTGGAGCCTGAAGGGGGGCTGGGGCACTGAAGCTTTCTTT. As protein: CAWSLKGGWGTEAFF.

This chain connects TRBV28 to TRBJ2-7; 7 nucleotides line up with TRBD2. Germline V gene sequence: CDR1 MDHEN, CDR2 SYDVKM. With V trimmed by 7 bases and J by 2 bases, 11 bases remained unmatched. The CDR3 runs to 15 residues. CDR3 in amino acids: CASTPLAGAPYEQYF. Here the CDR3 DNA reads TGTGCCAGCACTCCACTCGCGGGAGCCCCCTACGAGCAGTACTTC. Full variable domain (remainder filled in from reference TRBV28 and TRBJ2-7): DVKVTQSSRYLVKRTGEKVFLECVQDMDHENMFWYRQDPGLGLRLIYFSYDVKMKEKGDIPEGYSVSREKKERFSLILESASTNQTSMYLCASTPLAGAPYEQYFGPGTRLTVT.

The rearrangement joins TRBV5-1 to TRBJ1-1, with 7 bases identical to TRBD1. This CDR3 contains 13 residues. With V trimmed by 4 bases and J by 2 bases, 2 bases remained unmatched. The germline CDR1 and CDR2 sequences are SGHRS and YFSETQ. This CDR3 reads CASSTGANTEAFF. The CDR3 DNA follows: TGCGCCAGCAGCACAGGGGCAAACACTGAAGCTTTCTTT. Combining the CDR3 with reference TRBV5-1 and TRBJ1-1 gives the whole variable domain KAGVTQTPRYLIKTRGQQVTLSCSPISGHRSVSWYQQTPGQGLQFLFEYFSETQRNKGNFPGRFSGRQFSNSRSEMNVSTLELGDSALYLCASSTGANTEAFFGQGTRLTVV.

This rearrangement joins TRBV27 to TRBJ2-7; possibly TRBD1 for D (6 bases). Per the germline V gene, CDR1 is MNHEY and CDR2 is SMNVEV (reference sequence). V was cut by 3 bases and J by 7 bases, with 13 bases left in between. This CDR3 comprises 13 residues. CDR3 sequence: CASSLGAETEQYF. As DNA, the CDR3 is TGTGCCAGCAGTTTGGGGGCAGAAACGGAGCAGTACTTC.

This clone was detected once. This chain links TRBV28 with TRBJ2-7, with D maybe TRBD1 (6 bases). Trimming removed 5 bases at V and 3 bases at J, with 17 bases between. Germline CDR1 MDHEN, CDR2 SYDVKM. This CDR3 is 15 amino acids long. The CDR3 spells CASSSPGQGNYEQYF. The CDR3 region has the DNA TGTGCCAGCAGTAGCCCCGGTCAGGGGAACTACGAGCAGTACTTC.

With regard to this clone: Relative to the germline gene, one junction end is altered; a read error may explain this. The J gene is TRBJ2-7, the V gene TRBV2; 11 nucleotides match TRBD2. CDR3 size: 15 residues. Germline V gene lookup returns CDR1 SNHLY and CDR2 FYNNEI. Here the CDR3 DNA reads TGTGCCACACCCGGGGCTAGCGGGAGGCCCTACGGGCAGTACTTC. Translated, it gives CATPGASGRPYGQYF. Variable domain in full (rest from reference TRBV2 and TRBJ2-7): EPEVTQTPSHQVTQMGQEVILRCVPISNHLYFYWYRQILGQKVEFLVSFYNNEISEKSEIFDDQFSVERPDGSNFTLKIRSTKLEDSAMYFCATPGASGRPYGQYFGPGTRLTVT.

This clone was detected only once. CDR3 sequence (DNA): TGTGCCAGCAGCCCCACGAGAGCGGGAGAGGGCTATGAGCAGTTCTTC. Translating gives CASSPTRAGEGYEQFF. The gene calls are TRBV14 and TRBJ2-1; 8 bases agree with TRBD2. J lost 8 bases, V lost 4 bases, and 13 bases had no gene match. The V gene's germline CDR1 is SGHDN and CDR2 FVKESK. The CDR3 is made up of 16 amino acids. The variable domain in full, with the rest retrieved from reference TRBV14 and TRBJ2-1, is EAGVTQFPSHSVIEKGQTVTLRCDPISGHDNLYWYRRVMGKEIKFLLHFVKESKQDESGMPNNRFLAERTGGTYSTLKVQPAELEDSGVYFCASSPTRAGEGYEQFFGPGTRLTVL.

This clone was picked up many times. The CDR3 here is CASSDSDREHTDTQYF. The CDR3 region has the DNA TGTGCCAGCAGTGATTCGGACAGGGAGCACACAGATACGCAGTATTTT. The rearrangement links TRBV6-4 to TRBJ2-3, with TRBD1 matching over 8 bases. The length of the CDR3 is 16 residues. Unmatched junction bases numbered 7, after V lost 3 bases and J lost 2 bases. CDR1 is MRHNA, CDR2 SNTAGT, per germline.

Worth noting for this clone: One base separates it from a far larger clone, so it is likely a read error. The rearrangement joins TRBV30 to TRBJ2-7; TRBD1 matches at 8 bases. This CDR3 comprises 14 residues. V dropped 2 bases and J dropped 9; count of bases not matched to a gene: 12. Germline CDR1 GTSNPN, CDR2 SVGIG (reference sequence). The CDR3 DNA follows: TGTGCCTGGAGTATAGGGGCAGGGGGCGTGGGGCAGTACTTC. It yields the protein CAWSIGAGGVGQYF.

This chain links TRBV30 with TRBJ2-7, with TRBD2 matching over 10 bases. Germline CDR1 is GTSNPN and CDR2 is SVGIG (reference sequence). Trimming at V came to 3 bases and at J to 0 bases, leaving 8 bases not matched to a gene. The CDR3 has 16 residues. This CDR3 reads CAWRTSGIIYSYEQYF. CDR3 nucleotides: TGTGCCTGGAGAACTAGCGGGATTATCTACTCCTACGAGCAGTACTTC.

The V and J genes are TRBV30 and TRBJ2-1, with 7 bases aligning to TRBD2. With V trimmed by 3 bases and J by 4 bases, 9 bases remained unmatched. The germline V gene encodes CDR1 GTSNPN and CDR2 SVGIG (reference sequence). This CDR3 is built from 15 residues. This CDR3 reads CAWSVPGLDYNEQFF. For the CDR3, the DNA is TGTGCCTGGAGCGTCCCCGGACTAGATTACAATGAGCAGTTCTTC.

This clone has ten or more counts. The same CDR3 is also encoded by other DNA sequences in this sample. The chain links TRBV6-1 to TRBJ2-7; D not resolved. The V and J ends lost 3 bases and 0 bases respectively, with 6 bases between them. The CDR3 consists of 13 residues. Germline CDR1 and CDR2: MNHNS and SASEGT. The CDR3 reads CASSDYSSYEQYF. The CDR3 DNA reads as TGTGCCAGCAGTGACTACAGCTCCTACGAGCAGTACTTC.

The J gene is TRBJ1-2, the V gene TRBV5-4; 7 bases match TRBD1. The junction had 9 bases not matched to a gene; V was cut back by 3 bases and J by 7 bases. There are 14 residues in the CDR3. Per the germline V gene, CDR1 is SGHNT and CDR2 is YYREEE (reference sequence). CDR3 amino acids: CASSSRQGGGGYTF. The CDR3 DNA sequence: TGTGCCAGCAGCTCGCGACAGGGCGGGGGTGGCTACACCTTC.